The entry below describes one T cell receptor (beta chain). CDR1 and CDR2 from the germline V gene are MNHNY and SVGAGI (reference sequence). With V trimmed by 6 bases and J by 6 bases, 8 bases remained unmatched. This CDR3 has 13 amino acids. This specimen comes from a study of T-cell memory formation after mild COVID-19. 5'RACE with constant-segment primers yielded barcoded, UMI-tagged TCR alpha and TCR beta cDNA libraries. MiXCR was run by TCRdb on the 5' RACE reads, yielding one entry per CDR3 protein. The table includes about 600,000 distinct CDR3 sequences, roughly 21% detected once. The chain couples TRBV6-6 to TRBJ2-7; 7 nucleotides line up with TRBD2. The specimen sequenced was PBMCs or a T cell subset sorted from them (not recorded which). The source of this sequence is an adult woman who had mild COVID-19 (a few samples of this study predate the infection). Cell type and time point are not known. CDR3 region: CASRGDYPSEQYF. The CDR3, as DNA: TGTGCCAGCAGAGGGGACTACCCCTCCGAGCAGTACTTC.